This TCR beta chain was identified during a study of blood T cell repertoires in COVID-19. Study-wide context: The United States, Italy and Spain were the sources of the acute and convalescent COVID-19 samples.

This clone was counted only a few times. The repertoire was sequenced with immunoSEQ multiplex PCR; TCRdb's copy has only in-frame clones and lacks some. This sample yields a few hundred thousand clones, of which around 91% are seen a single time; roughly 1.1% belongs to the top ten. Trimming took off 5 bases at V and 4 bases at J, with 9 bases between the two ends. Germline values: CDR1 MNHEY, CDR2 SVGAGI. The CDR3 runs to 12 residues. This receptor was taken from a man aged 25 to 40 who had recovered from COVID-19. Material for sequencing was PBMCs or T cells enriched from blood (not recorded which). The chain is built from TRBV6-5 and TRBJ2-7, with D unclear. The DNA of the CDR3 is TGTGCCAGCAGTCTCAGTTTTTACGAGCAGTACTTC. Translating gives CASSLSFYEQYF.